This T cell receptor beta chain emerged from a study of blood T cell repertoires in COVID-19. Sequencing was performed with immunoSEQ multiplex PCR; in TCRdb, only in-frame clones are kept and a portion is missing. The sample carries more than 350,000 clones, 75% to 90% recorded once. The germline V gene encodes CDR1 MNHEY and CDR2 SVGEGT. V shed 2 bases and J 6 bases; nucleotides not matched to a gene: 5. This CDR3 region has 15 residues. The participants were between about 18 and 89 years old and came from some 23 US areas. Cohorts were determined from participant-reported clinical history. This sequence originates from a man aged 18 to 30 who had recovered from COVID-19. Material: PBMCs or T cells enriched from blood (not recorded which). The chain carries TRBV6-2 or TRBV6-3 and TRBJ1-1; TRBD1 agrees at 11 bases. The CDR3 nucleotides read TGTGCCAGCAGTTACCCACCGGGACAGGGGGCTGAAGCTTTCTTT. Translation gives CASSYPPGQGAEAFF.